The TCR beta chain described here comes from a study of T cell repertoires in cytomegalovirus infection. One entry per CDR3 protein results from TCRdb running MiXCR on the reads. Of about 900,000 distinct CDR3 sequences detected, around 30% appear once; the ten largest clones hold roughly an eighth. This CDR3 is 13 amino acids long. V lost 6 bases to trimming and J lost 0 bases, with 6 bases between them. Germline assignment: CDR1 LNHDA and CDR2 SQIVND (reference sequence). A remark on this clonotype: No antigen is known for it.

This chain connects TRBV19 to TRBJ1-5; D is unresolved. The clonotype was recovered from a human donor in good health (CMV status not recorded). Some clones in this sample may be carry-over from other donors' samples. The sample here was cultured CD8+ T cells from PBMCs, taken from culture after CMV antigen stimulation. The CDR3 DNA is TGTGCCAGTAGGATCCGTAGCAATCAGCCCCAGCATTTT. It is translated as CASRIRSNQPQHF. The complete variable domain, with remaining parts taken from reference TRBV19 and TRBJ1-5, reads DGGITQSPKYLFRKEGQNVTLSCEQNLNHDAMYWYRQDPGQGLRLIYYSQIVNDFQKGDIAEGYSVSREKKESFPLTVTSAQKNPTAFYLCASRIRSNQPQHFGDGTRLSIL.